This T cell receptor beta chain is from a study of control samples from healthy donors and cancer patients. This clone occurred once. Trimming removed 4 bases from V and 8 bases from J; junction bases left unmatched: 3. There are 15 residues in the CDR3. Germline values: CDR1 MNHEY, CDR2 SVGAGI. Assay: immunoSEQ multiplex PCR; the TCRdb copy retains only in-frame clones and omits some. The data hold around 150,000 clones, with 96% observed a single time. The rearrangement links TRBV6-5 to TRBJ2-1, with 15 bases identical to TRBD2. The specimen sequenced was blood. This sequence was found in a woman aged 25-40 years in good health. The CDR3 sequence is CASSFGTSGGHEQFF. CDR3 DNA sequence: TGTGCCAGCAGTTTTGGGACTAGCGGGGGGCATGAGCAGTTCTTC.